Following are 20 T cell receptor beta chains from one sample sequenced in a study of T cell responses to AZD1222 COVID-19 vaccine (dated by TCRdb to the early 2020s). The method was the immunoSEQ multiplex PCR assay. Not all clones reach the TCRdb copy of this immuneACCESS table, which keeps in-frame sequences only. Checked studies attribute under half of the gap to unresolved V genes and leave the rest unexplained. The sample profile shows about 120,000 clones; around 92% of them were found once. The ten biggest clones cover over 7.5% of the sample. The time point tag for this specimen amounts to: about 28 days (+/-7) after the second vaccine dose. The specimen comprised peripheral blood, sampled 28 days after the second AZD1222 dose. These receptors were taken from an adult who received the AZD1222 COVID-19 vaccine.

The chain combines TRBV7-2 with TRBJ1-6; D not resolved. Germline CDR1 is SGHTA and CDR2 is FQGNSA. The CDR3 consists of 15 residues. With 5 bases removed from V and 9 bases from J, the gap between germline ends came to 17 bases. CDR3 amino acids: CASSNGREAGSPLHF. The DNA of the CDR3 is TGTGCCAGCAGCAACGGCCGGGAAGCTGGTTCACCCCTCCACTTT.

The V and J genes are TRBV24-1 and TRBJ1-2; 7 bases fit TRBD1. Trimming took 5 bases from V and 6 from J; bases not matched to a gene: 5. Germline CDR1 reads KGHDR; CDR2 reads SFDVKD. The length of the CDR3 is 13 residues. The CDR3 bases are TGTGCCACCAGTGCGACAGGGTTTGATGGCTACACCTTC. Its translation is CATSATGFDGYTF.

This chain connects TRBV28 to TRBJ2-1; TRBD2 matches at 14 bases. Germline assignment: CDR1 MDHEN and CDR2 SYDVKM. J was trimmed by 2 bases and V by 5 bases; bases with no gene match: 8. The length of the CDR3 is 18 residues. DNA of the CDR3: TGTGCCAGCAGTGGGACTAGCGGGAGCCGTGGGCCCTACAATGAGCAGTTCTTC. Protein sequence: CASSGTSGSRGPYNEQFF.

The J gene is TRBJ1-3, the V gene TRBV3-1 (or the pseudogene TRBV3-2); D call uncertain. The CDR3 has 11 residues. The germline V gene has CDR1 LGHDT and CDR2 YNNKEL (reference sequence). Trimming removed 4 bases at V and 10 bases at J, with 8 bases between. The CDR3 sequence is CASSPGSTIYF. Here the CDR3 DNA reads TGTGCCAGCAGCCCTGGTTCTACCATATATTTT.

This clone appeared once. The chain couples TRBV10-3 to TRBJ1-2, with TRBD1 identical over 9 bases. The V gene's germline CDR1 is ENHRY and CDR2 SYGVKD. The V segment lost 5 bases and the J segment 5 bases; nucleotides outside the gene matches: 6. CDR3 length: 14 amino acids. The CDR3: CAISLTGGRYGYTF. The CDR3 region has the DNA TGTGCCATCAGTTTGACAGGGGGAAGGTATGGCTACACCTTC.

The chain recombines TRBV5-8 with TRBJ2-1; possible D gene TRBD2, 5 bases. With 1 base removed from V and 5 bases from J, the gap between germline ends came to 16 bases. This CDR3 is 16 amino acids long. Germline V lookup: CDR1 SGHTS, CDR2 YDEGEE. CDR3 coding DNA: TGTGCCAGCAGCTTGACCACTAGTAATCGAGACAATGAGCAGTTCTTC. It specifies CASSLTTSNRDNEQFF.

The V call is TRBV28, the J call TRBJ1-1; TRBD1 might be the D (5 bases). Germline values: CDR1 MDHEN, CDR2 SYDVKM. This CDR3 is 15 amino acids long. Trimming stripped 5 bases from V and 0 bases from J, with 13 bases between. CDR3 sequence reads: CASSGASGVNTEAFF. The CDR3 DNA is TGTGCCAGCAGTGGAGCCTCGGGGGTGAACACTGAAGCTTTCTTT.

The sample holds one count of this clone. The chain couples TRBV7-8 to TRBJ1-1; maybe TRBD1 (5 bases). CDR3 length: 15 amino acids. Germline CDR1 SGHVS, CDR2 FQNEAQ. Between the trimmed V and J ends, which lost 2 bases and 4 bases, there was a span of 14 bases. CDR3 region: CASSLMSSGGTEAFF. The CDR3 region has the DNA TGTGCCAGCAGCTTAATGTCCTCGGGGGGCACTGAAGCTTTCTTT.

V is TRBV28 and J is TRBJ1-5; 11 bases are shared with TRBD1. From germline, CDR1 is MDHEN and CDR2 SYDVKM. The CDR3 spans 18 residues. V shed 1 base, J shed 6 bases, and the junction held 11 bases outside the gene matches. For the CDR3, the DNA is TGTGCCAGCAGTTTATCGGCGTGGGGACAGGGGGAACGTCAGCCCCAGCATTTT. This gives the protein CASSLSAWGQGERQPQHF.

This clone has only one observation. CDR3 in amino acids: CASSLTATNEKLFF. CDR3 bases: TGTGCCAGCAGTTTGACAGCAACTAATGAAAAACTGTTTTTT. The rearrangement links TRBV6-4 to TRBJ1-4; perhaps TRBD1 as D (5 bases). Germline V gene lookup returns CDR1 MRHNA and CDR2 SNTAGT. Between the trimmed V and J ends, which lost 5 bases and 0 bases, there was a span of 7 bases. This CDR3 spans 14 amino acids.

J is TRBJ1-2 and V is TRBV28; tentative D call: TRBD1 (5 bases). Germline V gene sequence: CDR1 MDHEN, CDR2 SYDVKM. Trimming took 4 bases from V and 8 from J, leaving 17 bases between them. The length of the CDR3 is 14 residues. The CDR3 DNA reads as TGTGCCAGCAGTTCCCCGGGACGGCCTTCAGGCTACACCTTC. This encodes CASSSPGRPSGYTF.

The chain is built from TRBV27 and TRBJ1-4; TRBD1 might be the D (6 bases). Deletions cut 3 bases from V and 14 bases from J, with 22 bases between. CDR3 length: 15 residues. Germline V gene lookup returns CDR1 MNHEY and CDR2 SMNVEV (reference sequence). For the CDR3, the DNA is TGTGCCAGCAGTTTGGGTAGGGCGGGGGCGTATAGGCTGTTTTTT. Amino acids: CASSLGRAGAYRLFF.

This sequence joins TRBV3-1 (or the pseudogene TRBV3-2) and TRBJ2-2; 12 bases are a match to TRBD2. V gave up 2 bases and J gave up 0 bases; unmatched junction bases: 4. CDR1 is LGHDT and CDR2 is YNNKEL in the germline V gene (reference sequence). The CDR3 is 18 amino acids. The CDR3 sequence: CASSQITSGGSNTGELFF. The CDR3, as DNA: TGTGCCAGCAGCCAAATAACTAGCGGGGGGTCGAACACCGGGGAGCTGTTTTTT.

The chain recombines TRBV18 with TRBJ1-1; D perhaps matches TRBD1 (6 bases). The CDR3 has 15 residues. Trimming shortened V by 1 base and J by 1 base, and 10 bases separated the two germline ends. Germline V gives CDR1 KGHSH, CDR2 LQKENI. The CDR3 nucleotides read TGTGCCAGCTCACCACGGGGACAAACGAACACTGAAGCTTTCTTT. As protein: CASSPRGQTNTEAFF.

This chain links TRBV28 with TRBJ1-5, with 7 bases fitting TRBD1. The junction had 5 bases not matched to a gene; V was cut back by 6 bases and J by 6 bases. Germline CDR1 MDHEN, CDR2 SYDVKM. The CDR3 consists of 13 residues. CDR3 nucleotide sequence: TGTGCCAGCAGGGGACAGAGGGGTCAGCCCCAGCATTTT. This encodes CASRGQRGQPQHF.

CDR3 sequence reads: CASSQDPGGFYEQYF. The CDR3 bases are TGCGCCAGCAGCCAAGATCCGGGGGGATTCTACGAGCAGTACTTC. The J gene is TRBJ2-7, the V gene TRBV4-1, with 7 bases matching TRBD2. Germline V gene data show CDR1 as MGHRA and CDR2 as YSYEKL. This CDR3 has 15 residues. V lost 0 bases to trimming and J lost 3 bases; unmatched junction nucleotides: 5.

The chain is built from TRBV18 and TRBJ1-4, with 7 positions matching TRBD1. Germline assignment: CDR1 KGHSH and CDR2 LQKENI. The CDR3 contains 16 residues. After removal of 2 bases from V and 4 bases from J, the junction contained 7 bases not matched to a gene. The CDR3 reads CASSPSTGTVNEKLFF. The CDR3 DNA follows: TGTGCCAGCTCACCATCGACCGGGACAGTTAATGAAAAACTGTTTTTT.

The chain combines TRBV27 with TRBJ2-7, with 7 bases aligning to TRBD2. Trimming removed 1 base from V and 3 bases from J; junction bases left unmatched: 9. The CDR3 has 16 amino acids. Per germline, CDR1 MNHEY and CDR2 SMNVEV (reference sequence). Written as DNA, the CDR3 is TGTGCCAGCAGTTTATATCGGCGGGAGAAGTTCTACGAGCAGTACTTC. This gives the protein CASSLYRREKFYEQYF.

The rearrangement links TRBV3-1 (or the pseudogene TRBV3-2) to TRBJ2-7; D not resolved. Germline V gene sequence: CDR1 LGHDT, CDR2 YNNKEL (reference sequence). The V end was cut by 1 base, the J end by 3 bases, with 13 bases between. This CDR3 has 15 residues. Written as DNA, the CDR3 is TGTGCCAGCAGCCAAGGGGCAGGATCTGTCTACGAGCAGTACTTC. Translating gives CASSQGAGSVYEQYF.

The chain combines TRBV25-1 with TRBJ2-1; D uncertain. V was trimmed by 2 bases and J by 2 bases, leaving 4 bases between them. The CDR3 is made up of 13 amino acids. Germline lookup yields CDR1 MGHDK and CDR2 SYGVNS. The CDR3 is CASSEQTYNEQFF. CDR3 nucleotides: TGTGCCAGCAGTGAACAGACCTACAATGAGCAGTTCTTC.